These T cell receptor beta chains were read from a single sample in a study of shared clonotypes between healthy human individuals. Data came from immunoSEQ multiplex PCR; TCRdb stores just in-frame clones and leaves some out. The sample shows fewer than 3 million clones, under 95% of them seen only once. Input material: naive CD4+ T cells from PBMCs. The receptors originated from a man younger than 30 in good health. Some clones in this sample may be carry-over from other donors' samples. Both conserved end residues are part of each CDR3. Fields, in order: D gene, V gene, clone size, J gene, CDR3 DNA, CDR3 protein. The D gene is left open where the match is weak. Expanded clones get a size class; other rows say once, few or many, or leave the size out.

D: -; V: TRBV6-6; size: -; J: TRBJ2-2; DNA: TGTGCCAGCAGCCCTCGGCGCGTGAACACCGGGGAGCTGTTTTTT; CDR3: CASSPRRVNTGELFF
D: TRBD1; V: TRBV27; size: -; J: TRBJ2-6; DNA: TGTGCCAGCAGGGCAGGGGGCCTTGGGGCCAACGTCCTGACTTTC; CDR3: CASRAGGLGANVLTF
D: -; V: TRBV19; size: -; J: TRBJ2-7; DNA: TGTGCCAGTAGTATCAGTCTCTCGGGGGGCCACGAGCAGTACTTC; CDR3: CASSISLSGGHEQYF
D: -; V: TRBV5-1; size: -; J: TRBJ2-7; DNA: TGCGCCAGCAGCGCGTCCGACACCTACGAGCAGTACTTC; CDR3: CASSASDTYEQYF
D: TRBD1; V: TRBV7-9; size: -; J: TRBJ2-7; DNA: TGTGCCAGCAGCTTAAGGGACAGGTCCTACGAGCAGTACTTC; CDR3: CASSLRDRSYEQYF
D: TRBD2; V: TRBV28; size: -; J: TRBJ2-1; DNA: TGTGCCAGCAGTTTCTCCGGGACTAGCGGAAACAATGAGCAGTTCTTC; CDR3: CASSFSGTSGNNEQFF
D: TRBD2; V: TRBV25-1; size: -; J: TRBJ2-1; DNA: TGTGCCAGCAGGGGGCCTAGCGGGAGTTCGGAAGGTGAGCAGTTCTTC; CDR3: CASRGPSGSSEGEQFF
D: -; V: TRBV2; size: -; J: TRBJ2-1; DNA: TGTGCCAGCAGCGAGCCGGGACTCACCTACAATGAGCAGTTCTTC; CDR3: CASSEPGLTYNEQFF
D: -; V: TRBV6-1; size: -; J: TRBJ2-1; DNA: TGTGCCAGCAGTGAATGGCTAGTTGTTGAGCAGTTCTTC; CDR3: CASSEWLVVEQFF
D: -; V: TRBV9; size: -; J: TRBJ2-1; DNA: TGTGCCAGCAGCGTAGGGACGACAGTCCCCCACAATGAGCAGTTCTTC; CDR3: CASSVGTTVPHNEQFF
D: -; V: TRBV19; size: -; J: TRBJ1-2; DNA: TGTGCCAGTAGTATAGACGCCTATGGCTACACCTTC; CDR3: CASSIDAYGYTF
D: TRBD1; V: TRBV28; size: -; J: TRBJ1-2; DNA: TGTGCCAGCAGTTCCCTCTGGGCTCAGTGGCAGGGGGCTTATGGCTACACCTTC; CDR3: CASSSLWAQWQGAYGYTF
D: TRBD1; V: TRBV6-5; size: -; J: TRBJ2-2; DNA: TGTGCCAGCAGGGGGACAGGCCTTGCCGGGGAGCTGTTTTTT; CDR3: CASRGTGLAGELFF
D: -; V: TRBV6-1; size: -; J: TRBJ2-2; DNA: TGTGCCAGCATCTCCAAGGGACATGGCGGGGAGCTGTTTTTT; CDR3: CASISKGHGGELFF
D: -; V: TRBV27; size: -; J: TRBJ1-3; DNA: TGTGCCAGCAGTTTGACCCAACTGGGAAACACCATATATTTT; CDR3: CASSLTQLGNTIYF
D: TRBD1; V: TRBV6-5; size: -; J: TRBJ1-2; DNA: TGTGCCAGCAGGAGCGGACAGGTTCGCTTTTCGGGCTACACCTTC; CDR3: CASRSGQVRFSGYTF
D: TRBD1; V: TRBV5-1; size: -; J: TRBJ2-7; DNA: TGCGCCAGCAGCTATGGACAGGCATATGAGCAGTACTTC; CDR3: CASSYGQAYEQYF
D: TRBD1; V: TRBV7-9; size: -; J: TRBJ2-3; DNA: TGTGCCAGCAGCTTAACAGGGGGTAGTAGCGCAGATACGCAGTATTTT; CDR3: CASSLTGGSSADTQYF
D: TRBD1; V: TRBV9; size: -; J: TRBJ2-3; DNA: TGTGCCAGCAGCGTAGGAGACAGGGGCGGCACAGATACGCAGTATTTT; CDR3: CASSVGDRGGTDTQYF
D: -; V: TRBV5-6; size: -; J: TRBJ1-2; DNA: TGTGCCAGCAGCTTGGCCGGCACAGACGGCTATGGCTACACCTTC; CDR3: CASSLAGTDGYGYTF
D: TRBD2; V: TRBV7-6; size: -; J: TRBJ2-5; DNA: TGTGCCAGCAGCCGTCCACTAGCGGAAGAGACCCAGTACTTC; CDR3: CASSRPLAEETQYF
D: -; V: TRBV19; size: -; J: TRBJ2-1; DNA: TGTGCCAGTAGTTCCTGGACTGGGGAGCAGTTCTTC; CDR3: CASSSWTGEQFF
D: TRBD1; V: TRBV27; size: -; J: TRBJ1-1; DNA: TGTGCCAGCAGTCCACAGGGGAGGGGAGGTGTGGACACTGAAGCTTTCTTT; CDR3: CASSPQGRGGVDTEAFF
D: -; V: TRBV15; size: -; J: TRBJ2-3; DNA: TGTGCCACCAGCAGAGGTGTTGTCTCCCGCGGAGATACGCAGTATTTT; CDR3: CATSRGVVSRGDTQYF
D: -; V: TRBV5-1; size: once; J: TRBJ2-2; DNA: TGCGCCAGCAGCCCGCTACCGGGACACGATAAGGACACCGGGGAGCTGTTTTTT; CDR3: CASSPLPGHDKDTGELFF
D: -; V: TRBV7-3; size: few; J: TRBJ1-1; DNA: TGTGCCACCGCGATACGTCGGAACACTGAAGCTTTCTTT; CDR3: CATAIRRNTEAFF